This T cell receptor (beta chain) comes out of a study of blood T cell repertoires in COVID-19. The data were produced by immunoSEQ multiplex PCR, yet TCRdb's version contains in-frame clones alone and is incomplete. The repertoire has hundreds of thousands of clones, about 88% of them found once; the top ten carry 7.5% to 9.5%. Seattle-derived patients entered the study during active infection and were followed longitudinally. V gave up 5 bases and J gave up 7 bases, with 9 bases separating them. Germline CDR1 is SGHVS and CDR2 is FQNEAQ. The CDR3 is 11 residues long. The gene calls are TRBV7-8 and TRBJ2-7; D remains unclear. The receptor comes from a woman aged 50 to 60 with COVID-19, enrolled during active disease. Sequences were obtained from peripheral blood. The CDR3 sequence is CASSNSAEQYF. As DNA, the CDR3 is TGTGCCAGCAGCAACAGTGCGGAGCAGTACTTC.